Each of the 4 T cell receptor beta chains below was sequenced from the same sample in a study of blood T cell repertoires in COVID-19. Sequencing used immunoSEQ multiplex PCR; TCRdb keeps in-frame clones, though not all of them. Of approximately 260,000 clones in the sample, 65% to 90% are singletons; the top ten hold 4.9%. The sequenced material came from peripheral blood. The receptors derive from a woman of 80 years or more with active or convalescent COVID-19.

J is TRBJ1-6 and V is TRBV3-1 (or the pseudogene TRBV3-2), with a tentative D call TRBD1 (5 bases). This CDR3 comprises 17 residues. Germline-derived CDR1 and CDR2 are LGHDT and YNNKEL (reference sequence). V was trimmed by 1 base and J by 10 bases, leaving 20 bases between them. CDR3 amino acids: CASSQVPPVRGGSPLHF. The DNA for the CDR3 is TGTGCCAGCAGCCAAGTCCCCCCTGTGAGGGGAGGATCACCCCTCCACTTT.

This rearrangement joins TRBV29-1 to TRBJ2-1, with D tentatively TRBD1 (5 bases). Trimming shortened V by 7 bases and J by 4 bases, and 11 bases separated the two germline ends. The CDR3 length is 12 residues. The germline V gene encodes CDR1 SQVTM and CDR2 ANQGSEA. The CDR3: CSGATEYNEQFF. As DNA, the CDR3 is TGCAGCGGGGCGACAGAATACAATGAGCAGTTCTTC.

V gene TRBV4-1 combines with J gene TRBJ1-2; 7 bases match TRBD1. V gave up 2 bases and J gave up 7 bases; unmatched junction bases: 4. Per germline, CDR1 MGHRA and CDR2 YSYEKL. The CDR3 contains 13 residues. CDR3 sequence (DNA): TGCGCCAGCAGCCAAACAGGGGATAGTGGCTACACCTTC. Translating gives CASSQTGDSGYTF.

This chain connects TRBV18 to TRBJ1-5; 8 nucleotides align to TRBD1. Germline assignment: CDR1 KGHSH and CDR2 LQKENI. The CDR3 has 14 amino acids. After removal of 5 bases from V and 2 bases from J, the junction contained 2 bases not matched to a gene. CDR3 region: CASSGQGGNQPQHF. CDR3 DNA: TGTGCCAGCTCAGGACAGGGAGGCAATCAGCCCCAGCATTTT.